What follows is one T cell receptor (beta chain) and its context. The antigen remains undetermined. One junction end disagrees with the germline gene, perhaps due to a read error. Genomic DNA was employed as the template in profiling TCR beta VDJ and CDR3. TCRdb passed the reads through MiXCR, listing each CDR3 protein once. Of more than 150,000 distinct CDR3 sequences in the sample, roughly 64% were seen once. This entry belongs to a study of CD8+CD57+ T cells in acquired aplastic anemia. Study-level information: DNA recovered from sorted CD4+ and CD8+ cells had a mean of around 3.3 ug.

Germline CDR1 LNHDA, CDR2 SQIVND (reference sequence). The CDR3 contains 13 residues. Study-wide findings and caveats: Significant differences in CD8+ Simpson's diversity were not observed between patients and controls. Overlapping CD8+ CDR3 repertoires of patients and controls contained under 35 shared sequences.

Input material: sorted CD4+, CD8+, or CD8+CD57+ T cells (not recorded which) from PBMCs. The source of this sequence is a human donor with severe aplastic anemia or a healthy control (not recorded which). This chain joins TRBV19 and TRBJ2-1; TRBD2 matches 10 bases. As DNA, the CDR3 is TGTGCCAGCAGCGGGGGGGCCTTCAATGATCAGTTCTTC. The encoded protein is CASSGGAFNDQFF. Full variable domain (outside the CDR3, taken from reference TRBV19 and TRBJ2-1): DGGITQSPKYLFRKEGQNVTLSCEQNLNHDAMYWYRQDPGQGLRLIYYSQIVNDFQKGDIAEGYSVSREKKESFPLTVTSAQKNPTAFYLCASSGGAFNDQFFGPGTRLTVL.